The clone carrying this TCR beta chain was recorded once. Trimming removed 5 bases from V and 6 bases from J, with 14 bases in between. CDR3 length equals 13 residues. Per germline, CDR1 SGHTA and CDR2 FQGNSA. The data were obtained in a study of blood T cell repertoires in COVID-19. Study at large: Samples of COVID-19 (acute and convalescent) were obtained from the United States, Italy and Spain. Sample material is recorded as cDNA or gDNA derived from T cells, B-cell-depleted T cells, or PBMCs.

Everyone who took part was about 18 to 90 years old, and they came from 20 to 25 US areas. Per the authors' pipeline: Reference gene primers were amplified, and this amplification served to estimate nucleated cell counts. Produced via immunoSEQ multiplex PCR; TCRdb's table is partial and in-frame only. From that table come the V and J calls and clone size; the DNA was used to work out D and trimming. Of about 200,000 clones detected, around 85% appear once; the ten largest clones hold 3.8%. The sequence came from a middle-aged woman with acute COVID-19. The chain uses TRBV7-2 and TRBJ2-7, with D uncertain. Sequenced: PBMCs or T cells enriched from blood (not recorded which). The CDR3 sequence is CASSTDTVGEQYF. For the CDR3, the DNA is TGTGCCAGCAGCACAGACACCGTCGGCGAGCAGTACTTC.